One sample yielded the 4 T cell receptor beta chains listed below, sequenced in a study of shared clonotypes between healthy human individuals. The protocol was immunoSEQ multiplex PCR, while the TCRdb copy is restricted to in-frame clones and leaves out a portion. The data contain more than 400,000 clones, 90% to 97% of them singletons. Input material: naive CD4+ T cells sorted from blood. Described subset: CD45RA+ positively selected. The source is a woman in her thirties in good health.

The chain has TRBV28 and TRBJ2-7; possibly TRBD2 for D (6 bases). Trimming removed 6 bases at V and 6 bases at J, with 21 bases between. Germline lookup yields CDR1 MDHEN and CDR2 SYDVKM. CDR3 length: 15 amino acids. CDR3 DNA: TGTGCCAGCAGCAAATTGGAGAGGGACTTCGGCGAGCAGTACTTC. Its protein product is CASSKLERDFGEQYF.

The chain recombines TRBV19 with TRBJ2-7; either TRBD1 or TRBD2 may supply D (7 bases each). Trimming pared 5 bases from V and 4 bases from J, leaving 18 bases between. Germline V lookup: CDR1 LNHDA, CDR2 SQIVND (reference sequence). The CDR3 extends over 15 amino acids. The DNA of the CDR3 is TGTGCCAGTAGTTCCGGGACAGCGGGAACTTACGAGCAGTACTTC. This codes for CASSSGTAGTYEQYF.

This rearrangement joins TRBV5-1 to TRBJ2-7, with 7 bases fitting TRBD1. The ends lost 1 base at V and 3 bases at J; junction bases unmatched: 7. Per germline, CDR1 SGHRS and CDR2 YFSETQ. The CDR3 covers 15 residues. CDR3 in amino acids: CASSLTAGGYYEQYF. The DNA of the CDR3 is TGCGCCAGCAGCTTGACGGCAGGGGGATACTACGAGCAGTACTTC.

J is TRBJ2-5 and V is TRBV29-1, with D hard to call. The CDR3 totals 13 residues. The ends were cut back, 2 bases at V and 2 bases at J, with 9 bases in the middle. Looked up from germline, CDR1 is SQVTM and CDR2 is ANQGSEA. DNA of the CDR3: TGCAGCGTTGAACCAAGTAATCAAGAGACCCAGTACTTC. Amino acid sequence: CSVEPSNQETQYF.